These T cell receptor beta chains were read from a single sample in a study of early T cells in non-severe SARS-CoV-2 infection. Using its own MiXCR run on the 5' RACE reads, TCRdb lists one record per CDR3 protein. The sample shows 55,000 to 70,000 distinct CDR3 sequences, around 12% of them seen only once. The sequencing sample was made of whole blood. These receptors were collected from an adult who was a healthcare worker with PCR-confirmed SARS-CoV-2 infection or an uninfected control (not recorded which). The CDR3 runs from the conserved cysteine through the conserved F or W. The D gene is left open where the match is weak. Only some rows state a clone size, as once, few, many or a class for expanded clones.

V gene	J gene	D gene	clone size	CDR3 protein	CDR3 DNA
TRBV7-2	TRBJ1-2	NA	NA	CASSPSRGINYGYTF	TGTGCCAGCAGCCCGTCACGTGGCATTAACTATGGCTACACCTTC
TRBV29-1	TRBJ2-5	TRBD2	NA	CSVAGGVGETQYF	TGCAGCGTTGCCGGGGGGGTAGGAGAGACCCAGTACTTC
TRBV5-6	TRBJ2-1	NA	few	CASSLGPIEQFF	TGTGCCAGCAGCTTGGGGCCCATCGAACAGTTCTTC
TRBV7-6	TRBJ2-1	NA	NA	CASSPRADPYNEQFF	TGTGCCAGCAGCCCCAGAGCGGACCCCTACAATGAGCAGTTCTTC
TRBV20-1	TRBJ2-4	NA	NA	CSAGGEKNIQYF	TGCAGTGCTGGGGGTGAAAAAAACATTCAGTACTTC
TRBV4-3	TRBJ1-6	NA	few	CASSQEVRVNSPLHF	TGCGCCAGCAGCCAAGAAGTAAGGGTAAATTCACCCCTCCACTTT
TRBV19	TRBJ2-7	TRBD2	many	CASRATSGAYEQYF	TGTGCCAGTAGGGCGACTAGCGGGGCATACGAGCAGTACTTC
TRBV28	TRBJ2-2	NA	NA	CASRGGIANTGELFF	TGTGCCAGCAGAGGCGGGATTGCGAACACCGGGGAGCTGTTTTTT
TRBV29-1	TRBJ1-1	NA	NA	CSVTGKNTEAFF	TGCAGCGTCACCGGGAAGAACACTGAAGCTTTCTTT
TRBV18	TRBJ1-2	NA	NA	CASSPERAGGYTF	TGTGCCAGCTCACCGGAGCGGGCTGGCGGCTACACCTTC
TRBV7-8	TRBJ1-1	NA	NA	CASSNPGTEAFF	TGTGCCAGCAGCAACCCGGGGACTGAAGCTTTCTTT
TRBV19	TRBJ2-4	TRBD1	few	CASTPTGENIQYF	TGTGCCAGTACCCCGACAGGGGAAAACATTCAGTACTTC
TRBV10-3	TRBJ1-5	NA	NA	CAISDGEGQPQHF	TGTGCCATCAGTGACGGGGAAGGCCAGCCCCAGCATTTT
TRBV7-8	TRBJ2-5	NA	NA	CASSTGQVKETQYF	TGTGCCAGCAGCACCGGACAAGTCAAAGAGACCCAGTACTTC
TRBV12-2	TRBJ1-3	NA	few	CASRLRGQRLNSGNTIYF	TGTGCAAGTCGCTTACGGGGACAGCGGCTCAACTCTGGAAACACCATATATTTT
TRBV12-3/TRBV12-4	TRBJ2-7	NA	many	CASSQSGGSYEQYF	TGTGCCAGCAGTCAGTCCGGGGGTTCTTACGAGCAGTACTTC
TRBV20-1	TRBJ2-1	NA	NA	CSARDEGLQGPGNEQFF	TGCAGTGCTAGAGACGAGGGTTTGCAGGGTCCAGGCAATGAGCAGTTCTTC
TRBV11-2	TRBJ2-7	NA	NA	CASSAPPSGQYF	TGTGCCAGCAGCGCCCCACCCTCGGGGCAGTACTTC
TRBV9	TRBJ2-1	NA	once	CASSTNSGNEQFF	TGTGCCAGCAGTACCAATTCGGGGAATGAGCAGTTCTTC
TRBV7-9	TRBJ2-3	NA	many	CASSPMTPDGTPYTDTQYF	TGTGCCAGCAGCCCCATGACGCCGGACGGGACACCCTACACAGATACGCAGTATTTT
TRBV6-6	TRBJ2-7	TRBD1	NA	CASRRLGQGAYEQYF	TGTGCCAGCAGGAGGCTGGGACAGGGGGCCTACGAGCAGTACTTC
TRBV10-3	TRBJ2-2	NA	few	CAISAGANTGELFF	TGTGCCATCAGTGCCGGCGCGAACACCGGGGAGCTGTTTTTT
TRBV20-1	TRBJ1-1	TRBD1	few	CSARSGGAEGEAFF	TGCAGTGCTAGGTCAGGGGGCGCAGAGGGTGAAGCTTTCTTT
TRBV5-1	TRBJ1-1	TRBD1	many	CASSLDLQGQAEAFF	TGCGCCAGCAGCTTGGATCTACAGGGGCAGGCTGAAGCTTTCTTT
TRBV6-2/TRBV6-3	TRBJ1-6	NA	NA	CASSYPGSPLHF	TGTGCCAGCAGTTATCCGGGATCACCCCTCCACTTT
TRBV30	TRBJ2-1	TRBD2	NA	CAWEPGLASEQFF	TGTGCCTGGGAGCCGGGACTAGCTTCCGAGCAGTTCTTC
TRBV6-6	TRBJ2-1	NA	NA	CASSYNEQFF	TGTGCCAGCAGTTACAATGAGCAGTTCTTC
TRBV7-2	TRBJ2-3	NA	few	CASSPPGQYTQYF	TGTGCCAGCAGCCCCCCGGGACAATATACGCAGTATTTT
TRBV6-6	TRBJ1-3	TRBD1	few	CASSPTGGVSGNTIYF	TGTGCCAGCAGTCCGACAGGGGGGGTCTCTGGAAACACCATATATTTT
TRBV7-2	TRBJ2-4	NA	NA	CASSLAGRIAKNIQYF	TGTGCCAGCAGCTTAGCGGGGCGGATAGCCAAAAACATTCAGTACTTC
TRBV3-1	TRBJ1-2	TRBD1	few	CASSRDSQFYGYTF	TGTGCCAGCAGCCGGGACAGCCAGTTCTATGGCTACACCTTC
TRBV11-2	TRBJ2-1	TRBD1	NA	CASSLDRGEQFF	TGTGCCAGCAGCCTTGACAGGGGAGAGCAGTTCTTC
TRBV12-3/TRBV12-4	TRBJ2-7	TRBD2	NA	CASSLGLAGEYEQYF	TGTGCCAGCAGTTTGGGGCTAGCGGGAGAGTACGAGCAGTACTTC
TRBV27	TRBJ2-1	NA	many	CASSSSPAYAGNEQFF	TGTGCCAGCAGTTCGTCTCCGGCGTACGCCGGGAATGAGCAGTTCTTC
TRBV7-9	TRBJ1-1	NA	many	CASSTNTEAFF	TGTGCCAGCAGCACTAACACTGAAGCTTTCTTT
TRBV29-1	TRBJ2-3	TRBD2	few	CSVAMGLAVSTRRSGGDTQYF	TGCAGCGTTGCCATGGGACTAGCGGTATCCACCAGAAGAAGCGGTGGAGATACGCAGTATTTT
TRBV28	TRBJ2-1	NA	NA	CASSSGRRWVNNEQFF	TGTGCCAGCAGTTCCGGCCGACGGTGGGTCAACAATGAGCAGTTCTTC
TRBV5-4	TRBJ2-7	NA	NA	CASSFDQTYEQYF	TGTGCCAGCAGTTTCGACCAGACCTACGAGCAGTACTTC
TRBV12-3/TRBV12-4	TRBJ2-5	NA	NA	CASSSGDGSQETQYF	TGTGCCAGCTCCTCGGGGGACGGATCTCAAGAGACCCAGTACTTC
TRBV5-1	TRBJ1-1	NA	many	CASSLSSDEAFF	TGCGCCAGCAGCTTGTCTTCAGACGAAGCTTTCTTT
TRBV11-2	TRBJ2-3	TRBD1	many	CASSFRTGGTDTQYF	TGTGCCAGCAGCTTTAGGACAGGGGGCACAGATACGCAGTATTTT
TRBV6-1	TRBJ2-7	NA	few	CASHPPGARGYEQYF	TGTGCCAGCCATCCCCCAGGGGCGAGGGGCTACGAGCAGTACTTC
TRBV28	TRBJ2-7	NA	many	CASSPDSYEQYF	TGTGCCAGCAGTCCCGACTCCTACGAGCAGTACTTC
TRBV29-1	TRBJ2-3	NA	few	CSVEDSTQYF	TGCAGCGTTGAAGATTCCACGCAGTATTTT
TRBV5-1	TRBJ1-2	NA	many	CASSLDLRTRENGYTF	TGCGCCAGCAGCTTGGATCTCCGCACCAGGGAGAATGGCTACACCTTC
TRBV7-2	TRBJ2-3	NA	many	CASSLGLNTDTQYF	TGTGCCAGCAGCTTAGGCCTTAACACAGATACGCAGTATTTT
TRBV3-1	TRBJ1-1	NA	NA	CASSGHKTEAFF	TGTGCCAGCAGCGGACACAAAACTGAAGCTTTCTTT
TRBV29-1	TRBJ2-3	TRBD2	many	CSVVWLAGNTDTQYF	TGCAGCGTTGTGTGGCTAGCGGGAAACACAGATACGCAGTATTTT
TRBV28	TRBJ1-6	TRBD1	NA	CASRPGTANSPLHF	TGTGCCAGCAGACCTGGGACAGCAAATTCACCCCTCCACTTT
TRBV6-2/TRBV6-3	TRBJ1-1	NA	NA	CASSSRGGRNTEAFF	TGTGCCAGCAGTTCTAGGGGGGGCCGGAACACTGAAGCTTTCTTT
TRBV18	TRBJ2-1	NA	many	CASSPPRGAHTYNEQFF	TGTGCCAGCTCACCACCGAGGGGGGCCCACACCTACAATGAGCAGTTCTTC
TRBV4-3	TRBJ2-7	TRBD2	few	CASSQDPAGGRLQNEQYF	TGCGCCAGCAGCCAAGATCCAGCGGGGGGGCGCCTCCAGAACGAGCAGTACTTC
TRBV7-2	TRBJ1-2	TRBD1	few	CASSFNRGLGYTF	TGTGCCAGCAGCTTTAACAGGGGACTTGGCTACACCTTC
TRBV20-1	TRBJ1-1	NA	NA	CSARRGGQVNTEAFF	TGCAGTGCTAGACGGGGGGGACAAGTGAACACTGAAGCTTTCTTT
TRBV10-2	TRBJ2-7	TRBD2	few	CATKLAGTYEQYF	TGCGCCACCAAACTAGCGGGGACCTACGAGCAGTACTTC
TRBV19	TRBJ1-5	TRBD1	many	CASTPTGVQPQHF	TGTGCCAGTACCCCGACAGGGGTTCAGCCCCAGCATTTT
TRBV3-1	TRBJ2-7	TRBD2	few	CASSQAGTNYEQYF	TGTGCCAGCAGCCAGGCCGGGACTAACTACGAGCAGTACTTC